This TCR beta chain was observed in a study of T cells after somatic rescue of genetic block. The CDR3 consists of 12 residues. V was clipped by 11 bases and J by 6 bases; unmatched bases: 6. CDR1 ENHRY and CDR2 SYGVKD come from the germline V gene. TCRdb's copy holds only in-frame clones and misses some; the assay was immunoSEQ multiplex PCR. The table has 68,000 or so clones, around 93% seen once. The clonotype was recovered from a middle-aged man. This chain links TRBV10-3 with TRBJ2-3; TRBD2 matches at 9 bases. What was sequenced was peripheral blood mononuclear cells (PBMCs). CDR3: CAAGLAADTQYF. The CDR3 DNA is TGTGCCGCGGGACTAGCAGCTGATACGCAGTATTTT.